This T cell receptor (beta chain) was captured by sequencing in a study of sequential checkpoint blockade in melanoma. As for the study in general: Both treatment sequences were followed by maintenance nivolumab. TCRbeta immunosequencing was performed on DNA from around 91 pretreatment melanoma tumor samples. After nivolumab or ipilimumab alone, twenty-two patients had week-13 rebiopsies.

The table came from immunoSEQ multiplex PCR; TCRdb's copy has only in-frame clones and leaves some out. The repertoire holds around 5,500 clones, with just under 40% as singletons. Trimming at V came to 1 base and at J to 4 bases, leaving 7 bases not matched to a gene. The germline gives CDR1 SGHNT, CDR2 YENEEA. The length of the CDR3 is 17 residues. Regarding treatment: randomized to nivolumab then ipilimumab (arm A) or the reverse (arm B). DNA-damaging chemotherapy had not been given to any patient beforehand. Only a few counts were recorded for this clone. Sequencing was performed on tumor tissue (inferred from file names), taken from a patient given nivolumab and ipilimumab in sequence. The chain joins TRBV11-3 to TRBJ2-3; 11 bases align to TRBD2. The TCR originated in a human donor with melanoma. The CDR3 DNA reads TGTGCCAGCAGCTTAGGGACTAGCGGGTTTAGCTCAGATACGCAGTATTTT. It is translated as CASSLGTSGFSSDTQYF.